This T cell receptor (beta chain) was sequenced in a study of T cell repertoires in cytomegalovirus infection. In the study overall: Through public TCR beta signatures, both CMV infection and matching HLA type were indicated. The study's findings and limits: Based on cumulative public TCR beta family frequency, carriers of CMV plus the relevant HLA were identified.

Ten or more counts support this clonotype. Its antigen remains unknown. TCRdb used MiXCR to reprocess the reads, holding one entry per CDR3 protein. The data show over 300,000 distinct CDR3 sequences, over 7.5% seen once. V shed 1 base and J shed 0 bases, with 14 bases lying between them. Germline CDR1 is SEHNR and CDR2 is FQNEAQ (reference sequence). The CDR3 has 17 residues. The sequenced material came from PBMCs. The chain carries TRBV7-9 and TRBJ2-3; no clear D gene. The receptor was isolated from a human donor in good health (CMV status not recorded). Some clones in this sample may be carry-over from other donors' samples. The CDR3 region has the DNA TGTGCCAGCAGCTTAGGGTGGTCGCGTGCTAGCACAGATACGCAGTATTTT. It specifies CASSLGWSRASTDTQYF.